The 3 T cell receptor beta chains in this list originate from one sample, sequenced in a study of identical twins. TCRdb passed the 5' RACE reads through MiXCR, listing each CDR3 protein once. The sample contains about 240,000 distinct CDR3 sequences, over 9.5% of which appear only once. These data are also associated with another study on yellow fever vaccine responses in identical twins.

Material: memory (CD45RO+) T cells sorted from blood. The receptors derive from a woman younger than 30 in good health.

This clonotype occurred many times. Here the CDR3 DNA reads TGCAGTGCTAGAGGGAGGGGGGCTGTTCAGCCCCAGCATTTT. Its protein product is CSARGRGAVQPQHF. The chain joins TRBV20-1 to TRBJ1-5; D is possibly TRBD1 (6 bases). This CDR3 is 14 amino acids long. Germline values: CDR1 DFQATT, CDR2 SNEGSKA (reference sequence). Trimming removed 1 base at V and 6 bases at J, with 13 bases between.

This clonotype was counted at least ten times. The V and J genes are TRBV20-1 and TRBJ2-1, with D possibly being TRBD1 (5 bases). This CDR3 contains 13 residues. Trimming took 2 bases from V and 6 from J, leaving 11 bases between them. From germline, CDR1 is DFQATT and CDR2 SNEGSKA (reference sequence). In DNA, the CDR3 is TGCAGTGCTAGACAGGGAAAAAGCAATGAGCAGTTCTTC. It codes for CSARQGKSNEQFF.

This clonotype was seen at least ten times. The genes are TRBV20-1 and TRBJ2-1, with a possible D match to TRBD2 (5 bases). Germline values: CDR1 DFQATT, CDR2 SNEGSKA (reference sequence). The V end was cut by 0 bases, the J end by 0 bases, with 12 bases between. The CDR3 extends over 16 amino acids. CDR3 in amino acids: CSARDLLANSYNEQFF. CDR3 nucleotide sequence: TGCAGTGCTAGAGATCTCCTAGCTAACTCCTACAATGAGCAGTTCTTC.